The present T cell receptor (beta chain) was sequenced within a study of CD8 T cells in ankylosing spondylitis. A note on this clonotype: Its antigen is not known.

General study findings and limits: Matched ankylosing spondylitis synovial fluid reportedly contained a significantly enriched population of disease-linked clones. Within peripheral blood, clones linked to disease were CD8+ and relatively rare.

Quantitative molecular-barcoded 5'-RACE generated the TCR beta libraries. TCRdb processed the 5' RACE reads anew with MiXCR; each CDR3 protein has one entry. The table has over 25,000 distinct CDR3 sequences, 13% to 15% seen once. This CDR3 is 16 amino acids long. The V end lost 1 base, the J end lost 6 bases, and 18 bases lay between the germline ends. From germline, CDR1 is DFQATT and CDR2 SNEGSKA (reference sequence). V is TRBV20-1 and J is TRBJ2-2; D is undetermined. The receptor was isolated from a male donor with ankylosing spondylitis or in good health (not recorded which). The sequencing sample was made of blood. The CDR3 coding sequence is TGCAGTGCTAGAGGACAACTCCCTAGAGAGGCCGGGGAGCTGTTTTTT. It specifies CSARGQLPREAGELFF.